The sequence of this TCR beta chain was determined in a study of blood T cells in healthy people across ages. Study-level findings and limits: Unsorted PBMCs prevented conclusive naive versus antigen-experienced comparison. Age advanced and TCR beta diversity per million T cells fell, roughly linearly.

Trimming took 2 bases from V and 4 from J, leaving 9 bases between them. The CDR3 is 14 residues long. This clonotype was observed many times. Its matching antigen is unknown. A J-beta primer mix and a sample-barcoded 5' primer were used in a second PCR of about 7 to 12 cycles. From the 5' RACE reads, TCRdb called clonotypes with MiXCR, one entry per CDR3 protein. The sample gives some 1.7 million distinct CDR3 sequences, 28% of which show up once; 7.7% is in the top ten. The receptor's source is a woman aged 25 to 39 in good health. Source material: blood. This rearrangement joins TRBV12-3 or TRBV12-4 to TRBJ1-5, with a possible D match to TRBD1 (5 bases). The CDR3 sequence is CASSLMTDNQPQHF. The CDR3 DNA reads TGTGCCAGCAGTTTAATGACAGATAATCAGCCCCAGCATTTT.